This T cell receptor beta chain was observed in a study of graft-versus-host responses after intestinal transplantation (dated by TCRdb to the early 2020s). Background for the entire study: The transplants that recipients got were multivisceral, liver-intestinal, or isolated intestinal. All recipients received anti-thymocyte globulin induction followed by maintenance tacrolimus and steroids for roughly 3 years. Bulk TCR-beta CDR3 sequencing was used to track graft-versus-host and host-versus-graft alloreactive T cell clones in the graft, circulation and bone marrow after intestinal transplantation. To identify alloreactive clones, pre-transplant mixed lymphocyte reaction products were sequenced and compared with unstimulated pre-transplant donor and recipient T cells. A cohort of 24 intestinal transplant recipients, including one retransplant, was enrolled, and a few patients lacking pretransplant specimens were excluded. A peak of at least 4% donor T cells among recipient peripheral blood mononuclear cells was the definition used for donor T cell macrochimerism. Instead of going to the commercial service, samples from a few later patients were sequenced in-house on an Illumina MiSeq and processed with MiXCR.

With regard to this clone: Its binding antigen is unknown. No clone much larger than this one lies a single base away; base qualities are absent.

The sample's time point, from its label and the paper: cells obtained before transplantation from donor or recipient. CD3+CD4+ and CD3+CD8+ populations were FACS-sorted from unstimulated pre-transplant donor and recipient cells taken from spleen or lymph nodes. The receptor library was made with the immunoSEQ multiplex PCR assay. For most patients, genomic DNA was isolated using the Qiagen DNeasy Blood and Tissue Kit and was shipped frozen to Adaptive Biotechnologies for TCR sequencing. For most patients, high-throughput TCR-beta CDR3 sequencing of genomic DNA was performed by Adaptive Biotechnologies. The authors' pipeline ran thus. TCR sequencing data were retrieved from Adaptive's ImmunoSEQ software for around 18 patients, whereas a few other patients were processed with MiXCR and VDJtools. To correct CD4 versus CD8 sorting errors, sequences present in both subsets at a frequency ratio below 5:1 were removed. CDR3 nucleotide sequences shared by donor and recipient were removed because the origin of these sequences could not be assigned. To be classed as alloreactive, a clone needed at least 2-fold expansion over unstimulated cells and a minimum CFSE-low frequency of 0.002% (template counts) or 0.001% (read counts). Clones were considered mappable if detected in sequenced pre-transplant spleen, lymph node, or MLR CFSE-low populations of the donor or recipient. Cumulative frequency of alloreactive clones was calculated as a percentage of all sequences weighted by copy number. TCRdb took this table from immuneACCESS and kept in-frame rearrangements with V and J called. Such tables lack part of the clones; where checked against another copy, unresolved V genes explain under half of the gap, and the rest is unexplained. V and J calls plus clone size are reproduced from that table; the DNA served to infer D and trimming. A total of around 93,000 clones appear in this sample, 80% to 95% of them only once. Jointly, the top ten make up under 6.5% of the sample.

What the research found in general, with its limitations: GvH clones were detected in recipient bone marrow, and some appeared earlier in ileal mucosa or blood, consistent with an intestinal mucosal origin. Early after transplant, peak levels of circulating GvH clones were associated with declines in HvG clones. In the allografts of patients with donor T cell macrochimerism, GvH to HvG T cell clonal ratios were high. The conclusions were limited by the relatively low number and heterogeneity of the intestinal transplant patients.

For CDR1 and CDR2, the germline V gene (reference sequence) lists PRHDT and FYEKMQ. The junction carries 9 bases between V and J, which are trimmed by 1 base and 8 bases respectively. Its CDR3 holds 14 amino acids, cysteine through phenylalanine. CDR3 DNA is the only sequence kept; it has 42 bases, read in frame from the first base. Specimen: unstimulated CD8+ T cells sorted from spleen or lymph node cells, collected before intestinal transplant. This chain joins TRBV13 to TRBJ1-6; possibly the D gene is TRBD1, per 6 matching bases. The clonotype comes from a human donor who received an intestinal transplant. The bases are TGTGCCAGCAGCTTAGAACAGGGAGATTCACCCCTCCACTTT. This sequence encodes CASSLEQGDSPLHF.